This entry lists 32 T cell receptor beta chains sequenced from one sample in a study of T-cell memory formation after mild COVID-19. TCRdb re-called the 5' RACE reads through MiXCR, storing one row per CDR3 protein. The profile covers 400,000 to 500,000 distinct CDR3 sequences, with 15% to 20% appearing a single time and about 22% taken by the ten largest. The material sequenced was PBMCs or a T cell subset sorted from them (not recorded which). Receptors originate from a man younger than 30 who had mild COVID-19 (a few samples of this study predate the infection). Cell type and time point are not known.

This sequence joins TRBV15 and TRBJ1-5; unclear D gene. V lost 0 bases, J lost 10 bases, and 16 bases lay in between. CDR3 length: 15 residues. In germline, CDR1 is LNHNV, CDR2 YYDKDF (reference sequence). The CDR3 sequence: CATSRDLMGDRPQHF. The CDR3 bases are TGTGCCACCAGCAGAGATCTTATGGGAGATAGACCCCAGCATTTT.

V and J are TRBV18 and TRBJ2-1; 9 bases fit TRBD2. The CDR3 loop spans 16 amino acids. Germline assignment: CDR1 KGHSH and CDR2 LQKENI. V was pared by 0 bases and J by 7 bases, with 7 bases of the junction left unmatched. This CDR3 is CASSPPHSGGSNEQFF. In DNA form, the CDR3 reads TGTGCCAGCTCACCACCCCACAGCGGGGGGAGTAATGAGCAGTTCTTC. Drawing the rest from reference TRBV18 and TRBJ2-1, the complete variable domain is NAGVMQNPRHLVRRRGQEARLRCSPMKGHSHVYWYRQLPEEGLKFMVYLQKENIIDESGMPKERFSAEFPKEGPSILRIQQVVRGDSAAYFCASSPPHSGGSNEQFFGPGTRLTVL.

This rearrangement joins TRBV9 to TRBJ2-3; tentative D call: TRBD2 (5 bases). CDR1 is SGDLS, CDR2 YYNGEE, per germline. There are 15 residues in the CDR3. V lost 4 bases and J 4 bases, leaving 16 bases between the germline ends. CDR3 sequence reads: CASSPQTLAADTQYF. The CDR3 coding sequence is TGTGCCAGCAGCCCGCAGACCCTAGCCGCAGATACGCAGTATTTT.

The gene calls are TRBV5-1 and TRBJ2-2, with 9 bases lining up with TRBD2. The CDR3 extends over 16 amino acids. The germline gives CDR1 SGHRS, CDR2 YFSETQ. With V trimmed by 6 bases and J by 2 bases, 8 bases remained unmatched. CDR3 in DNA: TGCGCCAGCATCCCAGGTAGCGGGGGAAACACCGGGGAGCTGTTTTTT. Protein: CASIPGSGGNTGELFF.

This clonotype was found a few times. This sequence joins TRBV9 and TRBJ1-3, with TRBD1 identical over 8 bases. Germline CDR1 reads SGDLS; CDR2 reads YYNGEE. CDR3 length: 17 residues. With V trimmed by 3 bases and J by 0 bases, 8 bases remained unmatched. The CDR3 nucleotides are TGTGCCAGCAGCGCCTTGCCGGGACAGGTCTCTGGAAACACCATATATTTT. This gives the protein CASSALPGQVSGNTIYF.

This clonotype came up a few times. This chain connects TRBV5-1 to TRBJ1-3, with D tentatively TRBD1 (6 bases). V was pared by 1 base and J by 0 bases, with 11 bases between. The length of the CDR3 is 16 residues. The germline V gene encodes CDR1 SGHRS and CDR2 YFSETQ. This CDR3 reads CASSLFQGNSGNTIYF. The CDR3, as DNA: TGCGCCAGCAGCTTGTTCCAGGGGAACTCTGGAAACACCATATATTTT.

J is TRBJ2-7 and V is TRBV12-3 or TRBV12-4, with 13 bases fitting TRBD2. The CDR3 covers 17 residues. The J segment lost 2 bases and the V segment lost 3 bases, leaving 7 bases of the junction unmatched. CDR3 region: CASSLTSGGRGAYEQYF. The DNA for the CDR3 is TGTGCCAGCAGTTTGACTAGCGGGGGGCGGGGAGCCTACGAGCAGTACTTC.

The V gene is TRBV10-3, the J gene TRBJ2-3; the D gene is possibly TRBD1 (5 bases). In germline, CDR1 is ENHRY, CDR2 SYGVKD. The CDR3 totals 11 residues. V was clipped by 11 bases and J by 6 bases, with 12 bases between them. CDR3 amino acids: CAGATADTQYF. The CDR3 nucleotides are TGTGCCGGGGCCACGGCGGATACGCAGTATTTT.

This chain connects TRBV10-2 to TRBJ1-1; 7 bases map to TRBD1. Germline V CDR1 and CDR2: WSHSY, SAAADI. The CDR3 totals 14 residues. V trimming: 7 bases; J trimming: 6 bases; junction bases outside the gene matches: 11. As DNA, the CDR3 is TGCGCCAGCATCCAGACAGGGATAAAACCTGAAGCTTTCTTT. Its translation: CASIQTGIKPEAFF.

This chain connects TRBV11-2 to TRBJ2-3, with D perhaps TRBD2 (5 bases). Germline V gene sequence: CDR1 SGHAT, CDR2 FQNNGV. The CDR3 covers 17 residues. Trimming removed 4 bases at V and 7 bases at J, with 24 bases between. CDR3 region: CASSSRPRDSFIHTQYF. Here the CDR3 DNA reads TGTGCCAGCAGCTCTCGGCCCCGGGATTCCTTTATTCATACGCAGTATTTT.

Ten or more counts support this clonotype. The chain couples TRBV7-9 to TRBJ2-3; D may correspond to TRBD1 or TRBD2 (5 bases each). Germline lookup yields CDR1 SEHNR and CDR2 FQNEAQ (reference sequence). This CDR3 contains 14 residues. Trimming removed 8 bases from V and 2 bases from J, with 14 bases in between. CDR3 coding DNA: TGTGCCAGCCACCGGGACCAATACACAGATACGCAGTATTTT. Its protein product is CASHRDQYTDTQYF.

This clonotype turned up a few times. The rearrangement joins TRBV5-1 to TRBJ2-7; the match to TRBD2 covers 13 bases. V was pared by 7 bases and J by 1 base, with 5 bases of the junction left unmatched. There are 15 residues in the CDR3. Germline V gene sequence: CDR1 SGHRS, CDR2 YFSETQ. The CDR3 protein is CASSRTSGGSYEQYF. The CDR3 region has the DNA TGCGCCAGCTCCCGGACTAGCGGGGGTTCCTACGAGCAGTACTTC.

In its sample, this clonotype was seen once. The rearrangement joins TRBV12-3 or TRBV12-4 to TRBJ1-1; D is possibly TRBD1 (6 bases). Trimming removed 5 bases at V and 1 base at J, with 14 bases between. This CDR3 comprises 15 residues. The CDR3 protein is CASSRNQGGNTEAFF. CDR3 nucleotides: TGTGCCAGCAGTCGCAATCAAGGGGGGAACACTGAAGCTTTCTTT.

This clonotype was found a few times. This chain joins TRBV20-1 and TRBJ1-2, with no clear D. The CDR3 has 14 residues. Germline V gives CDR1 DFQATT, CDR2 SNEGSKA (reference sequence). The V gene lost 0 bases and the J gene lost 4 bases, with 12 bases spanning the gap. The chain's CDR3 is CSARDWEGLYGYTF. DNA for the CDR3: TGCAGTGCTAGAGATTGGGAAGGGCTCTATGGCTACACCTTC.

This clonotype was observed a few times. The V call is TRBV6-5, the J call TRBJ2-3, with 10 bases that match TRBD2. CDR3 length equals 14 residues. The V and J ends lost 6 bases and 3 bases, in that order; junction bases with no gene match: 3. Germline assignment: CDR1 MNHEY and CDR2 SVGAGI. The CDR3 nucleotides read TGTGCCAGCAGGAGAGCGGGGGGGACAGATACGCAGTATTTT. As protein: CASRRAGGTDTQYF.

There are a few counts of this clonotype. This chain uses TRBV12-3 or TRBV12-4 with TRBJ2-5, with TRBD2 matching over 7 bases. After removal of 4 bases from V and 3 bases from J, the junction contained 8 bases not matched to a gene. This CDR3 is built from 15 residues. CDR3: CASSSWTRGEETQYF. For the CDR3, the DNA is TGTGCCAGCAGTTCATGGACTAGAGGTGAAGAGACCCAGTACTTC.

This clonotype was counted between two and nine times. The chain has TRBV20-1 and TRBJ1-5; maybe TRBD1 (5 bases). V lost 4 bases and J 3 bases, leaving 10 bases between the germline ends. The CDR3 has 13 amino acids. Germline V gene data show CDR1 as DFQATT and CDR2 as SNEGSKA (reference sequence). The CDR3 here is CSANRPVNQPQHF. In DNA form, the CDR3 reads TGCAGTGCTAACAGGCCTGTCAATCAGCCCCAGCATTTT.

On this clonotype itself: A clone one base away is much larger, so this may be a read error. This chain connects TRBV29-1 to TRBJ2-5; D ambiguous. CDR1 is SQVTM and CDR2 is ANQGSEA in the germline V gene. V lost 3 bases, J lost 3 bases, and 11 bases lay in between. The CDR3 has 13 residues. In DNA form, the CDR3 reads TGCAGCGTTGAGTCGTCAGCCGAAGAGACCCAGTACTTC. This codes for CSVESSAEETQYF. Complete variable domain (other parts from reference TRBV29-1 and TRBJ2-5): SAVISQKPSRDICQRGTSLTIQCQVDSQVTMMFWYRQQPGQSLTLIATANQGSEATYESGFVIDKFPISRPNLTFSTLTVSNMSPEDSSIYLCSVESSAEETQYFGPGTRLLVL.

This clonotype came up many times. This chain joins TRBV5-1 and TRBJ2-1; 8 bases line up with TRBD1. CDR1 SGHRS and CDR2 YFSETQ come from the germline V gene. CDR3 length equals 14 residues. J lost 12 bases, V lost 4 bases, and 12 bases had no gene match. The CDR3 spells CASSAADRVRGQFF. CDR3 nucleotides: TGCGCCAGCAGCGCCGCGGACAGGGTAAGGGGGCAGTTCTTC. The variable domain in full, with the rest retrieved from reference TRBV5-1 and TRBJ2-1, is KAGVTQTPRYLIKTRGQQVTLSCSPISGHRSVSWYQQTPGQGLQFLFEYFSETQRNKGNFPGRFSGRQFSNSRSEMNVSTLELGDSALYLCASSAADRVRGQFFGPGTRLTVL.

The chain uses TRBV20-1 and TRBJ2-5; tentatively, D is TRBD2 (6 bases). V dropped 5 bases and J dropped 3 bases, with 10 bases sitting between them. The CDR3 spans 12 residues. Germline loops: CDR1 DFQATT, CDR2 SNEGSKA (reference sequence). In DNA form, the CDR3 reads TGCAGTGCTCGGACTAAGAAAGAGACCCAGTACTTC. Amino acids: CSARTKKETQYF.

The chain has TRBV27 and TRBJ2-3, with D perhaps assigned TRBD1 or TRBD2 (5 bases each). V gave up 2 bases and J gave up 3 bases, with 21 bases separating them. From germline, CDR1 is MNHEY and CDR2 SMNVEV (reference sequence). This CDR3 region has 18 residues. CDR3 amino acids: CASSLRRVFHPGTDTQYF. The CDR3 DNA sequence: TGTGCCAGCAGTTTACGCAGGGTATTCCATCCGGGGACAGATACGCAGTATTTT.

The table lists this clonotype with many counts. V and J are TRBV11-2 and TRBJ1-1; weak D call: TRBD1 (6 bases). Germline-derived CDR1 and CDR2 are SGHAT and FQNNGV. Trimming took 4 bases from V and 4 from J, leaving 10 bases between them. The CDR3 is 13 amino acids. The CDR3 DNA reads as TGTGCCAGCAGCTCAGGACAGACCACTGAAGCTTTCTTT. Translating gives CASSSGQTTEAFF. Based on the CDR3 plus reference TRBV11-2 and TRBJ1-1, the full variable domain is EAGVAQSPRYKIIEKRQSVAFWCNPISGHATLYWYQQILGQGPKLLIQFQNNGVVDDSQLPKDRFSAERLKGVDSTLKIQPAKLEDSAVYLCASSSGQTTEAFFGQGTRLTVV.

As DNA, the CDR3 is TGTGCCAGCAGTTCGCCAGGGGTGAACACTGAAGCTTTCTTT. Protein sequence: CASSSPGVNTEAFF. V and J are TRBV6-5 and TRBJ1-1, with D possibly matching TRBD1 (6 bases). CDR3 length equals 14 residues. The germline gives CDR1 MNHEY, CDR2 SVGAGI. The V end lost 4 bases, the J end lost 0 bases, and 9 bases lay between the germline ends.

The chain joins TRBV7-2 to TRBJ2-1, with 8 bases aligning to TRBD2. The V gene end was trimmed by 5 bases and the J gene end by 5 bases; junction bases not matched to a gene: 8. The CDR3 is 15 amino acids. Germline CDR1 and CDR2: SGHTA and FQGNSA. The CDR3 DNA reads TGTGCCAGCAGCCCACGGGGGGGTTTCGACAATGAGCAGTTCTTC. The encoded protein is CASSPRGGFDNEQFF.

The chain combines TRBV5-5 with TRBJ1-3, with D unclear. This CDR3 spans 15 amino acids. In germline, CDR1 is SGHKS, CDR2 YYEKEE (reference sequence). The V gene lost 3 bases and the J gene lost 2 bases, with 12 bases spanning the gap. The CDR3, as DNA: TGTGCCAGCAGCTCCCGGGTCTTCGCTGGAAACACCATATATTTT. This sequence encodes CASSSRVFAGNTIYF.

The CDR3, as DNA: TGTGCCAGCGGACCCCCGAGGGTCGGCAGTAACACTGAAGCTTTCTTT. Translating gives CASGPPRVGSNTEAFF. This chain connects TRBV7-9 to TRBJ1-1; no clear D gene. CDR1 SEHNR and CDR2 FQNEAQ come from the germline V gene (reference sequence). V shed 8 bases and J shed 2 bases, with 21 bases lying between them. The CDR3 is 16 amino acids.

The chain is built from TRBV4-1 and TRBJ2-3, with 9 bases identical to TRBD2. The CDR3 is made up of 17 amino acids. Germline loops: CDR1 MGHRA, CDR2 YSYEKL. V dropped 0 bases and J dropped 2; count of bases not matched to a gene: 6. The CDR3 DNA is TGCGCCAGCAGCCAAGATAGAGTAGCGGGGGCCACAGATACGCAGTATTTT. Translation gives CASSQDRVAGATDTQYF.

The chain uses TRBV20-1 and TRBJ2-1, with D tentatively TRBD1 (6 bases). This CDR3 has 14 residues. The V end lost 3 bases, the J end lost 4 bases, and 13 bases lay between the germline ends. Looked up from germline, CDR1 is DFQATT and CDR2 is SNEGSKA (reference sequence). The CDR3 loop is CSASAQGRYNEQFF. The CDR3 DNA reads TGCAGTGCTAGCGCCCAGGGGAGATACAATGAGCAGTTCTTC.

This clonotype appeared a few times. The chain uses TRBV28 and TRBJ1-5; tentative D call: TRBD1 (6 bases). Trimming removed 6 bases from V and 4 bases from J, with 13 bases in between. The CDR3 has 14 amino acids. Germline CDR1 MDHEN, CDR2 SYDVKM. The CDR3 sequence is CASSLTDRNQPQHF. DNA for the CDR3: TGTGCCAGCAGCCTCACGGACAGAAATCAGCCCCAGCATTTT.

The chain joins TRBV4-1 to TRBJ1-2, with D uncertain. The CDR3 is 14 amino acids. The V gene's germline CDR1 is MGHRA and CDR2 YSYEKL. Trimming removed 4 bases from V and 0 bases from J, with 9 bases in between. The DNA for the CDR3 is TGCGCCAGCAGCCTAAGGACGACTAACTATGGCTACACCTTC. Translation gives CASSLRTTNYGYTF.

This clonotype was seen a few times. CDR3 in amino acids: CASSYSAGGYETQYF. The CDR3 bases are TGTGCCAGCAGTTACTCCGCGGGGGGTTATGAGACCCAGTACTTC. The chain employs TRBV6-5 and TRBJ2-5, with 8 bases matching TRBD2. The CDR3 runs 15 residues. Germline values: CDR1 MNHEY, CDR2 SVGAGI. Germline trimming cut 0 bases from V and 5 bases from J; bases unmatched to any gene: 5.

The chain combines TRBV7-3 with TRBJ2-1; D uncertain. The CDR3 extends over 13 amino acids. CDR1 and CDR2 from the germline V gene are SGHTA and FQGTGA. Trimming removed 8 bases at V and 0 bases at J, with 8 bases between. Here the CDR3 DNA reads TGTGCCAGCGCGATTAGCTCCTACAATGAGCAGTTCTTC. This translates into CASAISSYNEQFF.